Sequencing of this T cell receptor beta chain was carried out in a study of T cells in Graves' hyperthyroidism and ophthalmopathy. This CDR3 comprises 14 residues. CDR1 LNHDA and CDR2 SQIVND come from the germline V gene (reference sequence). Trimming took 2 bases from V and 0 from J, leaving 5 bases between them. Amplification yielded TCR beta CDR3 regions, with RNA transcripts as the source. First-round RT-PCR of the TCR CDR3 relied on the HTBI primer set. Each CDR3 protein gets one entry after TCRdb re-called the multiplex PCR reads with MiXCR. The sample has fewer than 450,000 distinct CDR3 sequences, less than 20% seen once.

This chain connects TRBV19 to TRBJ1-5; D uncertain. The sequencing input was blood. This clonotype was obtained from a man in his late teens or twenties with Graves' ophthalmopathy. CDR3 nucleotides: TGTGCCAGTAGTATAAACTATAGCAATCAGCCCCAGCATTTT. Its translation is CASSINYSNQPQHF.